This T cell receptor beta chain was sequenced for a study of cytomegalovirus exposure and HLA in healthy donors. Study-wide background: The 120 validation repertoires, a later analysis reported, used the same platform as the approximately 630 first-cohort repertoires.

Concerning this clone itself: Its antigen is unknown.

The J segment lost 2 bases and the V segment lost 3 bases, leaving 10 bases of the junction unmatched. The CDR3 is 18 amino acids. The germline V gene has CDR1 SGHDT and CDR2 YYEEEE. These donors were members of the approximately 110-subject validation cohort, a group separate from the approximately 670-subject first cohort. Study outcomes and limitations: It was 164 TCR beta chains that were listed as cytomegalovirus-associated.

The data were produced by immunoSEQ multiplex PCR, yet TCRdb's version contains in-frame clones alone and is incomplete. The table lists around 250,000 clones, around 90% of them singletons. The chain recombines TRBV5-6 with TRBJ2-2; the match to TRBD1 covers 10 bases. The source of this sequence is a woman aged 18 to 35 in good health and CMV-seronegative. Sequencing input: PBMCs. The CDR3 protein is CASSSLGQGGINTGELFF. CDR3 nucleotides: TGTGCCAGCAGCTCACTAGGACAGGGGGGGATTAACACCGGGGAGCTGTTTTTT. Using reference TRBV5-6 and TRBJ2-2 for the parts outside the CDR3, the full variable domain is DAGVTQSPTHLIKTRGQQVTLRCSPKSGHDTVSWYQQALGQGPQFIFQYYEEEERQRGNFPDRFSGHQFPNYSSELNVNALLLGDSALYLCASSSLGQGGINTGELFFGEGSRLTVL.